The 9 T cell receptor beta chains below all came from one sample that was sequenced in a study of blood T cells in healthy people across ages. Using a J-beta primer mix together with a sample-barcoded 5' primer, a second PCR was run for about 6 to 11 cycles. TCRdb passed the 5' RACE reads through MiXCR, listing each CDR3 protein once. The sample holds about 290,000 distinct CDR3 sequences, 25% to 30% seen once. Input material: blood. These receptors all stem from a woman between 70 and 85 years old in good health.

V gene TRBV28 combines with J gene TRBJ2-7, with D possibly matching TRBD2 (5 bases). The CDR3 is 12 amino acids. The germline V gene has CDR1 MDHEN and CDR2 SYDVKM. V was clipped by 6 bases and J by 6 bases, with 12 bases between them. CDR3 region: CASRKTAGEQYF. The CDR3, as DNA: TGTGCCAGCAGGAAGACTGCGGGCGAGCAGTACTTC.

This clonotype showed up many times. V and J are TRBV28 and TRBJ2-7; 11 nucleotides align to TRBD2. This CDR3 contains 14 residues. Trimming took 5 bases from V and 0 from J; bases not matched to a gene: 0. In germline, CDR1 is MDHEN, CDR2 SYDVKM. CDR3 sequence reads: CASSGTSGSYEQYF. For the CDR3, the DNA is TGTGCCAGCAGTGGGACTAGCGGCTCCTACGAGCAGTACTTC.

This clonotype occurred a few times. The V gene is TRBV5-1, the J gene TRBJ2-5; TRBD2 matches at 14 bases. The last part of the DNA fits TRBJ2-7 better; the J call may be wrong. CDR1 is SGHRS and CDR2 is YFSETQ in the germline V gene. This CDR3 is built from 16 residues. CDR3 loop: CASSLLGTSGSYEQYF. CDR3 coding DNA: TGCGCCAGCAGCTTGTTAGGGACTAGCGGGAGTTACGAGCAGTACTTC.

This chain uses TRBV29-1 with TRBJ2-1, with D possibly matching TRBD2 (7 bases). The CDR3 consists of 14 residues. V lost 7 bases and J lost 0, with 13 bases in between. Germline V gene lookup returns CDR1 SQVTM and CDR2 ANQGSEA. For the CDR3, the DNA is TGCAGCGGGGGGGGGCAGAGCTCCTACAATGAGCAGTTCTTC. Its protein product is CSGGGQSSYNEQFF.

This clonotype was recorded a few times. Just one base apart from a much larger clone, this may be a read error. The chain links TRBV9 to TRBJ2-7, with no clear D. V lost 4 bases to trimming and J lost 2 bases, with 4 bases between them. The CDR3 has 11 residues. Germline values: CDR1 SGDLS, CDR2 YYNGEE. The CDR3: CASSPTYEQYF. Here the CDR3 DNA reads TGTGCCAGCAGCCCAACCTACGAGCAGTACTTC.

The chain couples TRBV10-3 to TRBJ1-4, with D unresolved. The CDR3 contains 14 residues. V was shortened by 5 bases and J by 2 bases, with 9 bases between the two germline ends. The V gene's germline CDR1 is ENHRY and CDR2 SYGVKD. The CDR3 reads CAISPGSTNEKLFF. The CDR3 nucleotides read TGTGCCATCAGTCCGGGGTCTACTAATGAAAAACTGTTTTTT.

The CDR3 sequence: CASSLGIEAFF. The CDR3 nucleotides are TGTGCCAGCAGCTTGGGGATTGAAGCTTTCTTT. The chain is built from TRBV7-9 and TRBJ1-1; D is undetermined. The CDR3 has 11 amino acids. Germline assignment: CDR1 SEHNR and CDR2 FQNEAQ (reference sequence). Trimming removed 3 bases from V and 7 bases from J, with 6 bases in between.

As concerns this clonotype: A junction boundary mismatches the germline segment, possibly from a read error. The rearrangement joins TRBV24-1 to TRBJ2-1; TRBD2 might be the D (5 bases). This CDR3 contains 13 residues. Germline assignment: CDR1 KGHDR and CDR2 SFDVKD. CDR3 DNA: TGTGCCCCCAGTGATTTAGCGAACAATGAGCAGTTCTTC. As protein: CAPSDLANNEQFF.

The gene calls are TRBV28 and TRBJ2-7; TRBD2 matches 7 bases. The CDR3 length is 15 residues. V trimming: 7 bases; J trimming: 3 bases; junction bases outside the gene matches: 12. The germline CDR1 and CDR2 sequences are MDHEN and SYDVKM. CDR3 amino acids: CASTPSTSIGYEQYF. CDR3 DNA: TGTGCCAGCACCCCTTCGACTAGCATCGGCTACGAGCAGTACTTC.